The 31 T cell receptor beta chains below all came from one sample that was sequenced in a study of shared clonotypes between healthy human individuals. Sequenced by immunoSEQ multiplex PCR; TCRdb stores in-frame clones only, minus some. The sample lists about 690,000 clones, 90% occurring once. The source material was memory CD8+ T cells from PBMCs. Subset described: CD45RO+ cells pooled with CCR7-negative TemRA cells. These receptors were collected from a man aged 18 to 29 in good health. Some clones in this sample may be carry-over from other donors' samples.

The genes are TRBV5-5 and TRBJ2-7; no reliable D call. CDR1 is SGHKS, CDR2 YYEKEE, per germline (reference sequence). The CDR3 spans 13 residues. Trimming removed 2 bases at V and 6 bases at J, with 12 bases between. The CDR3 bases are TGTGCCAGCAGCTTTGGGTCCGCCGGCGAGCAGTACTTC. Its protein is CASSFGSAGEQYF.

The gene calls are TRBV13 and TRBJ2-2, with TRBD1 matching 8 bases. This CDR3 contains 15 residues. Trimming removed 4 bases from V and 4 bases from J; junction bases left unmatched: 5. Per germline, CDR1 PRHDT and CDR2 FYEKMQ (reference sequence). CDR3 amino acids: CASSSGQGVTGELFF. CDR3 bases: TGTGCCAGCAGCTCAGGACAGGGTGTCACCGGGGAGCTGTTTTTT.

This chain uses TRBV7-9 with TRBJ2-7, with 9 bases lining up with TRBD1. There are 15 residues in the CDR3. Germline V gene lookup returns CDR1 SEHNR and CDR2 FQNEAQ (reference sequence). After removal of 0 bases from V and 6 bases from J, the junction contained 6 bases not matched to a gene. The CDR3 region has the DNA TGTGCCAGCAGCTTAGCGCTACAGGGGGCGGTCGAGCAGTACTTC. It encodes CASSLALQGAVEQYF.

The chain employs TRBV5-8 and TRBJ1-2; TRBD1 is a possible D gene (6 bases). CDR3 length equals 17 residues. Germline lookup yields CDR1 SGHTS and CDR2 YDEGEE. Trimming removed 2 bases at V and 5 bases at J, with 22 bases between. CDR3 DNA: TGTGCCAGCAGCTTTTGGCACAGCCAAGGGGGTGGATATGGCTACACCTTC. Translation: CASSFWHSQGGGYGYTF.

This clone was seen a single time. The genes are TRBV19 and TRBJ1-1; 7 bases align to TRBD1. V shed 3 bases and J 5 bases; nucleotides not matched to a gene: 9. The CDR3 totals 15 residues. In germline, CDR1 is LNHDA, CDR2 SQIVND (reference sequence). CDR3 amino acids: CASSMARGQWTEAFF. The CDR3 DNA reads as TGTGCCAGTAGTATGGCGAGGGGGCAATGGACTGAAGCTTTCTTT. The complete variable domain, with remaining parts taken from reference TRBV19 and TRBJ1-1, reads DGGITQSPKYLFRKEGQNVTLSCEQNLNHDAMYWYRQDPGQGLRLIYYSQIVNDFQKGDIAEGYSVSREKKESFPLTVTSAQKNPTAFYLCASSMARGQWTEAFFGQGTRLTVV.

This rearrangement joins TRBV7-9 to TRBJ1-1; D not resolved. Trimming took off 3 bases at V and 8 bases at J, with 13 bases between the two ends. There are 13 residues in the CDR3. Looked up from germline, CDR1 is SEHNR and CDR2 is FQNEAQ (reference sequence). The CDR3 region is CASSFSLSEEAFF. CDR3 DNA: TGTGCCAGCAGCTTCTCACTTTCGGAGGAAGCTTTCTTT. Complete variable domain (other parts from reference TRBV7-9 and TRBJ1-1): DTGVSQNPRHKITKRGQNVTFRCDPISEHNRLYWYRQTLGQGPEFLTYFQNEAQLEKSRLLSDRFSAERPKGSFSTLEIQRTEQGDSAMYLCASSFSLSEEAFFGQGTRLTVV.

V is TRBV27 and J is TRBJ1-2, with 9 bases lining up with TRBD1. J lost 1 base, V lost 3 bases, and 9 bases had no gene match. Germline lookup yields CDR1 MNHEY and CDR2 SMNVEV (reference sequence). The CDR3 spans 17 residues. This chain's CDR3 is CASSLVRGQGLNYGYTF. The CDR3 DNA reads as TGTGCCAGCAGTTTGGTTAGGGGACAGGGACTTAACTATGGCTACACCTTC.

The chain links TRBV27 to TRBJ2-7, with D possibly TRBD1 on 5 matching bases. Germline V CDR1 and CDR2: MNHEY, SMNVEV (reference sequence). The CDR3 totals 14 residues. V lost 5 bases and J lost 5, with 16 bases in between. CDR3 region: CASSHSGNVDEQYF. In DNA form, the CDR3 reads TGTGCCAGCAGTCACTCAGGGAACGTTGACGAGCAGTACTTC.

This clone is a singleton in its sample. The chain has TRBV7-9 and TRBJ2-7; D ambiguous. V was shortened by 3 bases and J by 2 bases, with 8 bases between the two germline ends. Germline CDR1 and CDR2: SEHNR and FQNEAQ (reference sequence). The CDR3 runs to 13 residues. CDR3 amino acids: CASSFAGTYEQYF. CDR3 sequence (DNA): TGTGCCAGCAGCTTCGCAGGAACCTACGAGCAGTACTTC.

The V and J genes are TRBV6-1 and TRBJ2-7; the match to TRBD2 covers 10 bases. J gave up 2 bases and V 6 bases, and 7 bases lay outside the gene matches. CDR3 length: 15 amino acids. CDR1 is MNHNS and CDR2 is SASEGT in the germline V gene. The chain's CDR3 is CASRGWTSGTYEQYF. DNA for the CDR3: TGTGCCAGCAGAGGGTGGACTAGCGGAACCTACGAGCAGTACTTC.

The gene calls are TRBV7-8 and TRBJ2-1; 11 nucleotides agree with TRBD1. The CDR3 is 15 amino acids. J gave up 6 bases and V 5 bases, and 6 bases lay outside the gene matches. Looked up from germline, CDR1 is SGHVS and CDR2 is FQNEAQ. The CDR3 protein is CASSIGTGGSNEQFF. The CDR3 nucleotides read TGTGCCAGCAGCATCGGGACAGGGGGAAGCAATGAGCAGTTCTTC.

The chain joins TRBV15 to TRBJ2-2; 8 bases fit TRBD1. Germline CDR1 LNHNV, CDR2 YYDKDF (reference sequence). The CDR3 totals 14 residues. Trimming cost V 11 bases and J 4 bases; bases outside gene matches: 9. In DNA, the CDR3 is TGTGCCTCACGGACAGGGAGAGCCACCGGGGAGCTGTTTTTT. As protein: CASRTGRATGELFF.

The DNA of the CDR3 is TGTGCCAGCAGTGTTAGACGGATGCCAAGTGAAAAACTGTTTTTT. Its protein is CASSVRRMPSEKLFF. The V and J genes are TRBV25-1 and TRBJ1-4; D gene uncertain. The CDR3 is 15 residues long. Germline V gives CDR1 MGHDK, CDR2 SYGVNS. Trimming removed 4 bases at V and 7 bases at J, with 16 bases between.

The CDR3 is CASSLVQGRSATNEKLFF. The CDR3 DNA follows: TGTGCCAGCAGCTTGGTTCAGGGACGATCTGCAACTAATGAAAAACTGTTTTTT. V is TRBV5-4 and J is TRBJ1-4, with D maybe TRBD1 (5 bases). V was cut by 0 bases and J by 0 bases, with 15 bases left in between. The germline V gene encodes CDR1 SGHNT and CDR2 YYREEE (reference sequence). CDR3 size: 18 residues.

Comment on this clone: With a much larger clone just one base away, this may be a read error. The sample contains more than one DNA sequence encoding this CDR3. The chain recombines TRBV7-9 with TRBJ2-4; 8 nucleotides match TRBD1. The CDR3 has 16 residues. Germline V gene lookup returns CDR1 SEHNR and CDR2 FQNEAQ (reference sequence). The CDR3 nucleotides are TGTGCCAGCGGGCTGACAGGGGCGTTGGCCAAAAACATCCAGTACTTC. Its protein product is CASGLTGALAKNIQYF.

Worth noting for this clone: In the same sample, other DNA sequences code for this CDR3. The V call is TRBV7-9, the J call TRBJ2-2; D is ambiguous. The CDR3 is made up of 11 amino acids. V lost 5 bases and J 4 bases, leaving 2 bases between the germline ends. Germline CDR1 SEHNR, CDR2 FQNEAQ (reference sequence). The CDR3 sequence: CASSLTGELFF. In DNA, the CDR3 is TGTGCCAGCAGCCTCACCGGGGAGCTGTTTTTT.

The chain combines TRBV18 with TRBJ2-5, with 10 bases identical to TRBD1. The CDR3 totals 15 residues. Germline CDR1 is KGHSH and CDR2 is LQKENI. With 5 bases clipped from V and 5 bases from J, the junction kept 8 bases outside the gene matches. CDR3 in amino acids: CASSIRQGAWETQYF. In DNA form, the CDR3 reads TGTGCCAGCTCAATCCGACAGGGGGCGTGGGAGACCCAGTACTTC.

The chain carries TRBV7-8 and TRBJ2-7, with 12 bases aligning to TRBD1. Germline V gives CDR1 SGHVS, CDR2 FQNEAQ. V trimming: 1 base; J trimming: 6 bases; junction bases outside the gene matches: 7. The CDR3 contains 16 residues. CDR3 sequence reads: CASSLVGTGGMGEQYF. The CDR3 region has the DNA TGTGCCAGCAGCTTAGTGGGGACAGGGGGCATGGGCGAGCAGTACTTC.

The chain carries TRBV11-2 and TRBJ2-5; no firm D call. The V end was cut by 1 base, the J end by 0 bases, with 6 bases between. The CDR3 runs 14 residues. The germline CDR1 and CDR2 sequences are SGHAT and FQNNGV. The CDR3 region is CASSLGPYQETQYF. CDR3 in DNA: TGTGCCAGCAGCTTAGGACCGTACCAAGAGACCCAGTACTTC.

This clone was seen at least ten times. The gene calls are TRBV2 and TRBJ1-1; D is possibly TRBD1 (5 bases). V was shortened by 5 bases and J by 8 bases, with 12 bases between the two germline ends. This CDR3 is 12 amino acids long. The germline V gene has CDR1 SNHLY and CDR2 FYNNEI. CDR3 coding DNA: TGTGCCAGCAGTTACAGGCGGGGAGAAGCTTTCTTT. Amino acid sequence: CASSYRRGEAFF.

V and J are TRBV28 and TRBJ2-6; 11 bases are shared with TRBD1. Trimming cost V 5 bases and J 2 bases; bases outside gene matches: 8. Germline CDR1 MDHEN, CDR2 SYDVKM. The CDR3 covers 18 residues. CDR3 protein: CASSRGRTGGPGANVLTF. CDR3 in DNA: TGTGCCAGCAGTCGAGGTCGGACAGGGGGCCCTGGGGCCAACGTCCTGACTTTC.

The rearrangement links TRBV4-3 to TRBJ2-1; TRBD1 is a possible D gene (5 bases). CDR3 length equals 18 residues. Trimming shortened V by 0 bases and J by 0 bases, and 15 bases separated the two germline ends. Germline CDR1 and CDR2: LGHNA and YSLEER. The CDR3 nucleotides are TGCGCCAGCAGCCAAGATCGGCGCAGGGCCAGCTCCTACAATGAGCAGTTCTTC. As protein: CASSQDRRRASSYNEQFF.

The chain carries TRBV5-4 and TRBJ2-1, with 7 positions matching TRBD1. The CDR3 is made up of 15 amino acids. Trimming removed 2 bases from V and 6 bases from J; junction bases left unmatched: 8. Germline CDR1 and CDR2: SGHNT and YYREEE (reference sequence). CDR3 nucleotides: TGTGCCAGCAGCTTCGGACAGGCCACAGGCAATGAGCAGTTCTTC. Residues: CASSFGQATGNEQFF.

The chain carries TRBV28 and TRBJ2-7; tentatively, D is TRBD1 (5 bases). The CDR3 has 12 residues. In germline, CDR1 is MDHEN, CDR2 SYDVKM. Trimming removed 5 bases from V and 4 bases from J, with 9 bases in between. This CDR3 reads CASSQTVYEQYF. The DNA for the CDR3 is TGTGCCAGCAGTCAGACAGTATACGAGCAGTACTTC.

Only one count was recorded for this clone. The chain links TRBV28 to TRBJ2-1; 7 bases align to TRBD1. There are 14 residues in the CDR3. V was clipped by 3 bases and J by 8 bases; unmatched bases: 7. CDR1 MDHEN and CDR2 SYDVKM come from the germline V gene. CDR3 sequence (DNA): TGTGCCAGCAGTTTCGTTGGACAGGCGGATGAGCAGTTCTTC. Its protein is CASSFVGQADEQFF.

The CDR3 region has the DNA TGTGCCAGCATCATTTTTGGCCTGAACACTGAAGCTTTCTTT. It is translated as CASIIFGLNTEAFF. This rearrangement joins TRBV6-1 to TRBJ1-1; D unresolved. V gave up 7 bases and J gave up 0 bases, with 12 bases separating them. In germline, CDR1 is MNHNS, CDR2 SASEGT. This CDR3 is 14 amino acids long.

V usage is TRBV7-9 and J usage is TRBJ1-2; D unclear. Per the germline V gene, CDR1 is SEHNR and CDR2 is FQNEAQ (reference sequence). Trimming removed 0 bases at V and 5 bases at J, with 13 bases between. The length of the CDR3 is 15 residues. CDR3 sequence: CASSLALETLYGYTF. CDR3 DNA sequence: TGTGCCAGCAGCTTAGCGCTTGAGACCCTGTATGGCTACACCTTC.

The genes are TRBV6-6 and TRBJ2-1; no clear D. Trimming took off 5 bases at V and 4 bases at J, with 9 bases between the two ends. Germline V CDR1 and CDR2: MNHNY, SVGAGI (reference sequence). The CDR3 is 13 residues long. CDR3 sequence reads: CASSPFTYNEQFF. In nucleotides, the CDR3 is TGTGCCAGCAGTCCTTTTACGTACAATGAGCAGTTCTTC.

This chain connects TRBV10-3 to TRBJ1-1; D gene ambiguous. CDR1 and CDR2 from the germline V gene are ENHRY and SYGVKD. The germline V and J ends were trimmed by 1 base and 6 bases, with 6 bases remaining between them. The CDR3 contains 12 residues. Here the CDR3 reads CAISELRSEAFF. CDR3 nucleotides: TGTGCCATCAGTGAGTTGAGGTCTGAAGCTTTCTTT.

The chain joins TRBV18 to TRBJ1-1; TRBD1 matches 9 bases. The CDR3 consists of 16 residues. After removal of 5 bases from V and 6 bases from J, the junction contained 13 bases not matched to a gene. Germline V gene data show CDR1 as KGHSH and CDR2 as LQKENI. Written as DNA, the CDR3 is TGTGCCAGCTCATTTAAGGACAGGGGAAGTGACGCTGAAGCTTTCTTT. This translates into CASSFKDRGSDAEAFF.

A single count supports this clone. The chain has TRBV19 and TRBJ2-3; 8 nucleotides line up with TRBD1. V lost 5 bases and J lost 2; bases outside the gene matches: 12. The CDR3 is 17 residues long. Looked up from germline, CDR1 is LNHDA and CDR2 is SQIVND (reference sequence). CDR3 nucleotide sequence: TGTGCCAGTAGTGCCACGAGGACAGGGCCTTCCACAGATACGCAGTATTTT. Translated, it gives CASSATRTGPSTDTQYF.